This is a list of T cell receptor beta chains from one sample in a study of cytomegalovirus exposure and HLA in healthy donors. Clones were sequenced by immunoSEQ multiplex PCR, and TCRdb holds only the in-frame ones, with some missing. The sample gives about 130,000 clones, 70% to 85% of which show up once; about 7% is in the top ten. The sample taken for sequencing was PBMCs. The receptors shown here come from a man aged 35-49 years in good health and CMV-seropositive. CDR3s include the opening cysteine and the closing phenylalanine or tryptophan. D genes are given only for firm matches. Clone size is stated in some rows and not others, as once, few, many or a class when expanded.

j_gene: TRBJ1-2; len: 11; v_gene: TRBV2; d_gene: -; abundance: -; CDR3aa: CASSPGVGYTF; CDR3nt: TGTGCCAGCAGTCCGGGGGTCGGCTACACCTTC
j_gene: TRBJ1-1; len: 13; v_gene: TRBV29-1; d_gene: -; abundance: once; CDR3aa: CSVEEGAKLKAFF; CDR3nt: TGCAGCGTTGAAGAGGGGGCGAAGTTGAAAGCTTTCTTT
j_gene: TRBJ1-1; len: 14; v_gene: TRBV29-1; d_gene: -; abundance: -; CDR3aa: CSAEEGGSGTEAFF; CDR3nt: TGCAGCGCCGAAGAAGGGGGTTCGGGGACTGAAGCTTTCTTT
j_gene: TRBJ1-5; len: 14; v_gene: TRBV5-1; d_gene: -; abundance: -; CDR3aa: CASSLSADNQPQHF; CDR3nt: TGCGCCAGCAGCTTGAGCGCAGACAATCAGCCCCAGCATTTT
j_gene: TRBJ1-4; len: 15; v_gene: TRBV7-9; d_gene: -; abundance: once; CDR3aa: CASSLGRVANEKLFF; CDR3nt: TGTGCCAGCAGCTTAGGGAGGGTGGCAAATGAAAAACTGTTTTTT
j_gene: TRBJ1-1; len: 13; v_gene: TRBV19; d_gene: TRBD1; abundance: -; CDR3aa: CASNTGVGTEAFF; CDR3nt: TGTGCCAGTAATACAGGGGTAGGCACTGAAGCTTTCTTT
j_gene: TRBJ2-1; len: 16; v_gene: TRBV5-6; d_gene: TRBD2; abundance: -; CDR3aa: CATGSRAREFYNEQFF; CDR3nt: TGTGCCACGGGATCGCGGGCGCGGGAGTTCTACAATGAGCAGTTCTTC
j_gene: TRBJ2-1; len: 18; v_gene: TRBV5-1; d_gene: TRBD2; abundance: -; CDR3aa: CASSQGLAGGVLYNEQFF; CDR3nt: TGCGCCAGCAGCCAGGGACTAGCGGGAGGAGTTCTCTACAATGAGCAGTTCTTC
j_gene: TRBJ2-3; len: 15; v_gene: TRBV4-2; d_gene: -; abundance: few; CDR3aa: CASSQGVTASDTQYF; CDR3nt: TGTGCCAGCAGCCAAGGGGTGACTGCCTCAGATACGCAGTATTTT
j_gene: TRBJ2-5; len: 15; v_gene: TRBV6-6; d_gene: -; abundance: -; CDR3aa: CASSYPGSSLMEQYF; CDR3nt: TGTGCCAGCAGTTATCCCGGGTCCAGTCTTATGGAGCAGTACTTC
j_gene: TRBJ1-1; len: 14; v_gene: TRBV19; d_gene: TRBD1; abundance: -; CDR3aa: CASSTRDSLGGAFF; CDR3nt: TGTGCCAGTAGTACTCGGGACAGTCTCGGGGGAGCTTTCTTT
j_gene: TRBJ2-3; len: 14; v_gene: TRBV2; d_gene: TRBD2; abundance: -; CDR3aa: CAGRLAGHTDTQYF; CDR3nt: TGTGCAGGTCGGCTAGCGGGTCACACAGATACGCAGTATTTT
j_gene: TRBJ2-7; len: 15; v_gene: TRBV4-1; d_gene: -; abundance: -; CDR3aa: CASSLTVRGTYEQYF; CDR3nt: TGCGCCAGCAGCCTAACGGTTCGGGGAACCTACGAGCAGTACTTC
j_gene: TRBJ2-5; len: 13; v_gene: TRBV2; d_gene: TRBD2; abundance: -; CDR3aa: CASSEDPSGVKYF; CDR3nt: TGTGCCAGCAGTGAAGATCCTAGCGGGGTAAAGTACTTC
j_gene: TRBJ2-5; len: 13; v_gene: TRBV6-5; d_gene: -; abundance: -; CDR3aa: CASRPDYQETQYF; CDR3nt: TGTGCCAGCAGACCGGACTACCAAGAGACCCAGTACTTC
j_gene: TRBJ1-1; len: 16; v_gene: TRBV28; d_gene: -; abundance: -; CDR3aa: CASSFHSSRRRRAAFF; CDR3nt: TGTGCCAGCAGTTTTCACTCGTCCCGTCGGCGGAGAGCAGCTTTCTTT
j_gene: TRBJ1-5; len: 16; v_gene: TRBV27; d_gene: -; abundance: -; CDR3aa: CASSLDRRGWNQPQHF; CDR3nt: TGTGCCAGCAGTCTCGACCGGCGGGGTTGGAATCAGCCCCAGCATTTT
j_gene: TRBJ2-5; len: 12; v_gene: TRBV5-5; d_gene: -; abundance: once; CDR3aa: CASSSRGETQYF; CDR3nt: TGTGCCAGCAGCTCCAGGGGAGAGACCCAGTACTTC
j_gene: TRBJ2-3; len: 14; v_gene: TRBV27; d_gene: TRBD2; abundance: once; CDR3aa: CASTSGFSTDTQYF; CDR3nt: TGTGCCAGCACTAGCGGGTTTAGCACAGATACGCAGTATTTT
j_gene: TRBJ2-1; len: 19; v_gene: TRBV11-2; d_gene: TRBD2; abundance: -; CDR3aa: CASSLDRGAGGHAYNEQFF; CDR3nt: TGTGCCAGCAGCTTAGATCGCGGGGCGGGAGGTCACGCCTACAATGAGCAGTTCTTC
j_gene: TRBJ1-4; len: 14; v_gene: TRBV5-6; d_gene: -; abundance: -; CDR3aa: CASSTQGSDEKLFF; CDR3nt: TGTGCCAGCAGTACCCAGGGGAGCGATGAAAAACTGTTTTTT
j_gene: TRBJ2-1; len: 17; v_gene: TRBV5-1; d_gene: TRBD2; abundance: -; CDR3aa: CASSLGGRGRAGNEQFF; CDR3nt: TGCGCCAGCAGCTTGGGGGGCCGCGGGAGGGCGGGCAATGAGCAGTTCTTC
j_gene: TRBJ2-7; len: 14; v_gene: TRBV7-2; d_gene: -; abundance: -; CDR3aa: CASSLWRTALEQYF; CDR3nt: TGTGCCAGCAGCTTATGGAGGACTGCCCTCGAGCAGTACTTC
j_gene: TRBJ1-1; len: 15; v_gene: TRBV14; d_gene: TRBD1; abundance: -; CDR3aa: CASSHGQGWATEAFF; CDR3nt: TGTGCCAGCAGCCATGGACAGGGGTGGGCCACTGAAGCTTTCTTT
j_gene: TRBJ1-4; len: 16; v_gene: TRBV21-1; d_gene: -; abundance: -; CDR3aa: CASRAGGPPTNEKLFF; CDR3nt: TGTGCCAGCAGAGCAGGGGGTCCCCCAACTAATGAAAAACTGTTTTTT
j_gene: TRBJ1-1; len: 12; v_gene: TRBV28; d_gene: -; abundance: -; CDR3aa: CASSSRYTEAFF; CDR3nt: TGTGCCAGCAGTTCGCGATACACTGAAGCTTTCTTT
j_gene: TRBJ1-6; len: 13; v_gene: TRBV11-1; d_gene: -; abundance: -; CDR3aa: CASSLRYYSPLHF; CDR3nt: TGTGCCAGCAGCCTCAGGTACTATTCACCCCTCCACTTT
j_gene: TRBJ1-1; len: 15; v_gene: TRBV4-2; d_gene: -; abundance: -; CDR3aa: CASSQDWDTASEAFF; CDR3nt: TGTGCCAGCAGCCAAGATTGGGACACAGCTTCGGAAGCTTTCTTT
j_gene: TRBJ2-1; len: 15; v_gene: TRBV7-3; d_gene: TRBD1; abundance: -; CDR3aa: CASSLTGTDYNEQFF; CDR3nt: TGTGCCAGCAGCCTTACAGGGACAGACTACAATGAGCAGTTCTTC
j_gene: TRBJ1-4; len: 14; v_gene: TRBV5-4; d_gene: -; abundance: -; CDR3aa: CASSLAATEEKLFF; CDR3nt: TGTGCCAGCAGCTTGGCGGCCACAGAAGAAAAACTGTTTTTT
j_gene: TRBJ2-5; len: 16; v_gene: TRBV5-4; d_gene: TRBD2; abundance: few; CDR3aa: CASSSPGLGGLRTQYF; CDR3nt: TGTGCCAGCAGCTCCCCGGGACTAGGGGGTTTGAGGACCCAGTACTTC
j_gene: TRBJ1-6; len: 13; v_gene: TRBV6-1; d_gene: -; abundance: -; CDR3aa: CASIRTENSPLHF; CDR3nt: TGTGCCAGCATCAGGACAGAGAATTCACCCCTCCACTTT
j_gene: TRBJ2-7; len: 14; v_gene: TRBV19; d_gene: TRBD2; abundance: -; CDR3aa: CASSLRLAPYEQYF; CDR3nt: TGTGCCAGTAGTTTGAGACTAGCGCCTTACGAGCAGTACTTC
j_gene: TRBJ2-1; len: 12; v_gene: TRBV6-5; d_gene: -; abundance: few; CDR3aa: CASSYLSGEQFF; CDR3nt: TGTGCCAGCAGTTACCTGAGCGGTGAGCAGTTCTTC
j_gene: TRBJ2-1; len: 16; v_gene: TRBV27; d_gene: -; abundance: -; CDR3aa: CASSSSTGETYNEQFF; CDR3nt: -
j_gene: TRBJ2-7; len: 14; v_gene: TRBV13; d_gene: -; abundance: few; CDR3aa: CASSLLGRTYEQYF; CDR3nt: TGTGCCAGCAGCTTATTAGGGAGGACCTACGAGCAGTACTTC
j_gene: TRBJ1-2; len: 15; v_gene: TRBV4-1; d_gene: -; abundance: -; CDR3aa: CASSQDPTGIYGYTF; CDR3nt: TGCGCCAGCAGCCAAGATCCCACGGGGATCTATGGCTACACCTTC
j_gene: TRBJ2-7; len: 15; v_gene: TRBV18; d_gene: TRBD2; abundance: -; CDR3aa: CASSPELAGSYEQYF; CDR3nt: TGTGCCAGCTCGCCCGAACTAGCGGGTTCCTACGAGCAGTACTTC
j_gene: TRBJ2-7; len: 15; v_gene: TRBV2; d_gene: TRBD1; abundance: few; CDR3aa: CASSEWDRGTYEQYF; CDR3nt: TGTGCCAGCAGTGAATGGGACAGGGGGACTTACGAGCAGTACTTC
j_gene: TRBJ2-3; len: 14; v_gene: TRBV18; d_gene: TRBD1; abundance: -; CDR3aa: CASSRQGARDTQYF; CDR3nt: TGTGCCAGCTCACGTCAGGGGGCACGGGATACGCAGTATTTT
j_gene: TRBJ1-5; len: 15; v_gene: TRBV28; d_gene: TRBD1; abundance: -; CDR3aa: CASIWDRAYNRPQHF; CDR3nt: TGTGCCAGCATCTGGGACAGGGCGTACAATCGGCCCCAGCATTTT
j_gene: TRBJ2-7; len: 12; v_gene: TRBV29-1; d_gene: -; abundance: -; CDR3aa: CSVELGGHEQYF; CDR3nt: TGCAGCGTTGAGTTGGGCGGGCACGAGCAGTACTTC
j_gene: TRBJ2-5; len: 13; v_gene: TRBV5-5; d_gene: -; abundance: -; CDR3aa: CASSLGGEETQYF; CDR3nt: TGTGCCAGCAGCTTAGGAGGGGAGGAGACCCAGTACTTC
j_gene: TRBJ1-1; len: 13; v_gene: TRBV7-9; d_gene: TRBD1; abundance: -; CDR3aa: CASSDRANTEAFF; CDR3nt: TGTGCCAGCAGCGACAGGGCCAACACTGAAGCTTTCTTT
j_gene: TRBJ2-7; len: 15; v_gene: TRBV6-5; d_gene: -; abundance: -; CDR3aa: CASSLQRTSSYEQYF; CDR3nt: TGTGCCAGCAGCCTACAGAGAACAAGCTCCTACGAGCAGTACTTC
j_gene: TRBJ2-7; len: 13; v_gene: TRBV28; d_gene: TRBD1; abundance: -; CDR3aa: CASSQPPDRGDYF; CDR3nt: TGTGCCAGCAGCCAACCTCCTGACAGGGGGGATTACTTC
j_gene: TRBJ1-5; len: 13; v_gene: TRBV30; d_gene: -; abundance: -; CDR3aa: CAWSYRVGQPQHF; CDR3nt: TGTGCCTGGAGCTACAGGGTTGGTCAGCCCCAGCATTTT
j_gene: TRBJ1-2; len: 15; v_gene: TRBV7-8; d_gene: TRBD1; abundance: -; CDR3aa: CASSFQGQLVYGYTF; CDR3nt: TGTGCCAGCAGCTTCCAGGGACAGTTAGTCTATGGCTACACCTTC
j_gene: TRBJ1-1; len: 16; v_gene: TRBV5-1; d_gene: TRBD1; abundance: -; CDR3aa: CASSLGWQGVNTEAFF; CDR3nt: TGCGCCAGCAGCCTTGGATGGCAGGGGGTGAACACTGAAGCTTTCTTT